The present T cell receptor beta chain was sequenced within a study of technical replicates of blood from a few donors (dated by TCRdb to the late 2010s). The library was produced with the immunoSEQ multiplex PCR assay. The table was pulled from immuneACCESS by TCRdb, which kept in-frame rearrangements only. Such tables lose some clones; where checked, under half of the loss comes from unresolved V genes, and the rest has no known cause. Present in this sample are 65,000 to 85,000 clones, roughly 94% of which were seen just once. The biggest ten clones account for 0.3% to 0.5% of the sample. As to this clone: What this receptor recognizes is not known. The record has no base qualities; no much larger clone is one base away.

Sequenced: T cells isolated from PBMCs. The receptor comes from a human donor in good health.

The nucleotides read TGTGCCAGCAGCTTGCGCGGGGCCTCACAAGCTTTCTTT. Its translation reads: CASSLRGASQAFF. This sequence uses TRBV5-4 and TRBJ1-1, and the D gene may be TRBD1, 5 bases matching. V is shortened by 1 base, J by 9 bases, and the region joining them spans 13 bases. As encoded in the germline V gene (reference sequence), CDR1 is SGHNT while CDR2 is YYREEE. The CDR3 spans 13 residues, from the cysteine through the phenylalanine. The read is trimmed to its CDR3 DNA, 39 bases read in frame from base 1.